This T cell receptor beta chain appears in the sequencing data of a study of cytomegalovirus exposure and HLA in healthy donors. Study-level points and caveats: Fewer N-insertions (relative to the approximately 700-donor mean) were reportedly seen in an Asian-associated ancestry cluster in a later analysis. Researchers counted around 160 TCR beta chains as cytomegalovirus-associated.

From germline, CDR1 is LNHDA and CDR2 SQIVND (reference sequence). Trimming cost V 3 bases and J 8 bases; bases outside gene matches: 4. The CDR3 is 14 amino acids. A note on this clone: The antigen is undetermined.

The PCR had 60 Vbeta and 13 Jbeta primers. Sequencing used immunoSEQ multiplex PCR; TCRdb keeps in-frame clones, though not all of them. The sample yields under 200,000 clones, about 81% seen once. This TCR came from a woman aged 50 to 60 in good health and CMV-seropositive. This chain uses TRBV19 with TRBJ2-1; 10 bases fit TRBD2. The material sequenced was PBMCs. The CDR3 protein is CASSMLAGVDEQFF. DNA of the CDR3: TGTGCCAGTAGTATGCTAGCGGGGGTCGATGAGCAGTTCTTC.